The present T cell receptor (beta chain) was sequenced within a study of blood T cell repertoires in COVID-19. For the study at large: PBMCs, B-cell-depleted T cells, or T cells provided the cDNA or gDNA that made up the material.

The germline CDR1 and CDR2 sequences are SQVTM and ANQGSEA. The V gene end was trimmed by 4 bases and the J gene end by 12 bases; junction bases not matched to a gene: 9. The CDR3 consists of 11 residues. Data came from immunoSEQ multiplex PCR; TCRdb stores just in-frame clones and leaves some out. The sample gives about 170,000 clones, around 82% of which show up once; 7% is in the top ten. This clone was detected only a few times. The rearrangement uses TRBV29-1 and TRBJ2-7; 7 positions match TRBD1. This TCR came from a woman aged 40 to 55 with COVID-19, enrolled during active disease. The material sequenced was peripheral blood. In DNA, the CDR3 is TGCAGCGTTGTGGAACAGGGGATACTGTACGTC. Protein product: CSVVEQGILYV.